This entry features one T cell receptor (beta chain) sequence. Its target is not known. This specimen comes from a study of cytomegalovirus exposure and HLA in healthy donors. Study-wide results and limits: A missense DCLRE1C variant was associated with V- and J-gene trimming of TCR beta chains in a later analysis, and an independent cohort replicated the association. The listing of 150 to 200 TCR beta chains classed them as cytomegalovirus-associated. A later analysis appeared to link common viral pathogens to several of the most significant clusters.

The germline V gene encodes CDR1 GTSNPN and CDR2 SVGIG (reference sequence). CDR3 length: 18 residues. Unmatched junction bases numbered 14, after V lost 0 bases and J lost 2 bases. The PCR employed 60 Vbeta primers together with 13 Jbeta primers. Repertoires were generated with immunoSEQ multiplex PCR, while TCRdb's copy carries only in-frame clones and drops some. This sample has some 96,000 clones; 55% to 75% occur once, and the top ten carry approximately 3%. The source is a man aged 55 to 70 in good health and CMV-seronegative. Input material: PBMCs. The V gene is TRBV30, the J gene TRBJ2-7, with 9 bases identical to TRBD2. CDR3 nucleotides: TGTGCCTGGAGTGTTTTCCACTCGTCTAGCGGGACCCCCTACGAGCAGTACTTC. Translation: CAWSVFHSSSGTPYEQYF.